These 18 T cell receptor beta chains share one sample of origin, sequenced in a study of T cells in Graves' hyperthyroidism and ophthalmopathy. Regions amplified from RNA transcripts were the TCR beta CDR3 regions. The TCR CDR3 was amplified in a first-round RT-PCR using the HTBI primer set. TCRdb passed the multiplex PCR reads through MiXCR, listing each CDR3 protein once. There are fewer than 350,000 distinct CDR3 sequences in the sample; about 20% occur only once, and less than 65% lies in the top ten. Sequencing was carried out using blood. These receptors came from a woman aged 45-65 years with Graves' hyperthyroidism.

The V gene is TRBV6-1, the J gene TRBJ2-4; D is possibly TRBD2 (5 bases). CDR3 size: 16 residues. The germline V gene encodes CDR1 MNHNS and CDR2 SASEGT. Trimming took off 3 bases at V and 0 bases at J, with 12 bases between the two ends. The CDR3 DNA reads TGTGCCAGCAGTGAGTGGGAGCTGCTAGCCAAAAACATTCAGTACTTC. Translation gives CASSEWELLAKNIQYF.

The chain employs TRBV4-1 and TRBJ1-2; no definite D call. CDR1 is MGHRA, CDR2 YSYEKL, per germline. V lost 4 bases and J lost 5, with 14 bases in between. The CDR3 has 14 amino acids. In nucleotides, the CDR3 is TGCGCCAGCAGCCCCTCCACAGACCTATATGGCTACACCTTC. It translates to CASSPSTDLYGYTF.

As concerns this clonotype: A much larger clone differs from this one at a single base, so this may be a read error. V is TRBV19 and J is TRBJ2-1; 7 bases match TRBD2. This CDR3 comprises 15 residues. Germline CDR1 is LNHDA and CDR2 is SQIVND (reference sequence). CDR3 DNA: TGTGCCAATAGTATACTGGAAGCGGGGCTCAATGAGCAGTTCTTC. Protein: CANSILEAGLNEQFF.

This clonotype was found many times. The chain uses TRBV5-1 and TRBJ1-3; D possibly corresponds to TRBD1 (6 bases). Germline assignment: CDR1 SGHRS and CDR2 YFSETQ. V was trimmed by 0 bases and J by 0 bases, leaving 10 bases between them. This CDR3 spans 16 amino acids. In DNA, the CDR3 is TGCGCCAGCAGCTTGGGGGCAGGGGTCTCTGGAAACACCATATATTTT. Residues: CASSLGAGVSGNTIYF.

The V and J genes are TRBV3-1 and TRBJ2-1, with D hard to call. The CDR3 has 12 amino acids. From germline, CDR1 is LGHDT and CDR2 YNNKEL (reference sequence). V lost 6 bases and J 7 bases, leaving 10 bases between the germline ends. The CDR3 reads CASSHLNNEQFF. CDR3 nucleotides: TGTGCCAGCAGTCACCTTAATAATGAGCAGTTCTTC.

V and J are TRBV5-1 and TRBJ2-1; a weak D match, TRBD1 (5 bases). The V and J ends lost 4 bases and 7 bases respectively, with 12 bases between them. Germline-derived CDR1 and CDR2 are SGHRS and YFSETQ. This CDR3 has 13 amino acids. The CDR3 bases are TGCGCCAGCAGCAGGGGCGAACGGAATGAGCAGTTCTTC. Residues: CASSRGERNEQFF.

There are a few counts of this clonotype. This chain joins TRBV13 and TRBJ1-2, with 7 positions matching TRBD1. The CDR3 extends over 14 amino acids. J was trimmed by 8 bases and V by 2 bases; bases with no gene match: 8. Germline CDR1 reads PRHDT; CDR2 reads FYEKMQ (reference sequence). CDR3 sequence (DNA): TGTGCCAGCAGCTTATCAGGGGGAGAACGGGGCTACACCTTC. Translation gives CASSLSGGERGYTF.

This clonotype was detected only once. The CDR3 nucleotides are TGTGCCAGCAGTTACTCCGGGACAGGGGGCGTTCATGAAAAACTGTTTTTT. This translates into CASSYSGTGGVHEKLFF. V usage is TRBV6-5 and J usage is TRBJ1-4, with 12 positions matching TRBD1. The CDR3 contains 17 residues. The V gene's germline CDR1 is MNHEY and CDR2 SVGAGI. Germline trimming cut 0 bases from V and 6 bases from J; bases unmatched to any gene: 5.

There are many counts of this clonotype. CDR3 bases: TGCGCCAGCAGCTTGGGACTAGACGCAGATACGCAGTATTTT. This encodes CASSLGLDADTQYF. V usage is TRBV5-1 and J usage is TRBJ2-3; possible D gene TRBD2, 6 bases. V was pared by 0 bases and J by 4 bases, with 9 bases between. This CDR3 has 14 amino acids. Germline-derived CDR1 and CDR2 are SGHRS and YFSETQ.

This clonotype was seen once. This rearrangement joins TRBV28 to TRBJ1-6; D is unresolved. Germline lookup yields CDR1 MDHEN and CDR2 SYDVKM. The V end was cut by 5 bases, the J end by 4 bases, with 18 bases between. The CDR3 runs to 17 residues. For the CDR3, the DNA is TGTGCCAGCAGTCTTGCCAGGCTCGAAGGGTATAATTCACCCCTCCACTTT. As protein: CASSLARLEGYNSPLHF.

This clonotype was recorded at least ten times. The J gene is TRBJ2-7, the V gene TRBV28, with TRBD1 identical over 10 bases. This CDR3 has 16 residues. Germline values: CDR1 MDHEN, CDR2 SYDVKM. V was clipped by 3 bases and J by 2 bases; unmatched bases: 7. This chain's CDR3 is CASSFSDRGRAYEQYF. In DNA, the CDR3 is TGTGCCAGCAGTTTTTCCGACAGGGGGCGAGCCTACGAGCAGTACTTC.

This clonotype was counted between two and nine times. V usage is TRBV7-3 and J usage is TRBJ2-2; 7 positions agree with TRBD2. Germline CDR1 is SGHTA and CDR2 is FQGTGA. The V segment lost 5 bases and the J segment 6 bases; nucleotides outside the gene matches: 12. This CDR3 has 16 residues. The CDR3 loop reads CASSTAPGLSAGELFF. CDR3 nucleotides: TGTGCCAGCAGCACCGCTCCGGGACTATCAGCCGGGGAGCTGTTTTTT.

This clonotype was counted a few times. A much more abundant neighbour one base away suggests this may be a read error. The rearrangement links TRBV9 to TRBJ2-3; 9 bases align to TRBD1. The V segment lost 4 bases and the J segment 3 bases; nucleotides outside the gene matches: 3. The germline V gene encodes CDR1 SGDLS and CDR2 YYNGEE. There are 14 residues in the CDR3. The CDR3 region is CASSSGTGTDTQYF. The CDR3 DNA is TGTGCCAGCAGCTCCGGGACAGGGACAGATACGCAGTATTTT.

This clonotype showed up many times. The DNA for the CDR3 is TGTGCCAGCAGTTTGAGCGTTAGCAATCAGCCCCAGCATTTT. Protein: CASSLSVSNQPQHF. The chain links TRBV28 to TRBJ1-5; no firm D call. CDR3 length: 14 amino acids. V was shortened by 3 bases and J by 0 bases, with 6 bases between the two germline ends. CDR1 is MDHEN and CDR2 is SYDVKM in the germline V gene. The whole variable domain, remainder taken from reference TRBV28 and TRBJ1-5, is DVKVTQSSRYLVKRTGEKVFLECVQDMDHENMFWYRQDPGLGLRLIYFSYDVKMKEKGDIPEGYSVSREKKERFSLILESASTNQTSMYLCASSLSVSNQPQHFGDGTRLSIL.

This clonotype was observed at least ten times. The genes are TRBV5-1 and TRBJ1-2, with D unclear. The germline V gene has CDR1 SGHRS and CDR2 YFSETQ. The V gene lost 0 bases and the J gene lost 6 bases, with 9 bases spanning the gap. The CDR3 is 13 residues long. CDR3: CASSLVQRDGYTF. The CDR3 coding sequence is TGCGCCAGCAGCTTGGTTCAGAGGGATGGCTACACCTTC.

The chain links TRBV28 to TRBJ2-1; 8 nucleotides match TRBD2. The CDR3 is made up of 15 amino acids. V was pared by 4 bases and J by 4 bases, with 6 bases of the junction left unmatched. Germline CDR1 MDHEN, CDR2 SYDVKM. In DNA, the CDR3 is TGTGCCAGCAGTTCCCAGCGGGAGAGGTACAATGAGCAGTTCTTC. The encoded protein is CASSSQRERYNEQFF.

The CDR3 nucleotides are TGCAGCCTTGGACAGGGGAATCAGCCCCAGCATTTT. Protein product: CSLGQGNQPQHF. This rearrangement joins TRBV20-1 to TRBJ1-5; 9 nucleotides align to TRBD1. In germline, CDR1 is DFQATT, CDR2 SNEGSKA (reference sequence). The CDR3 length is 12 residues.

The gene calls are TRBV28 and TRBJ1-5, with TRBD1 matching over 7 bases. Trimming took 9 bases from V and 3 from J; bases not matched to a gene: 5. The CDR3 loop spans 13 amino acids. Germline CDR1 MDHEN, CDR2 SYDVKM. This CDR3 is CASQTGINQPQHF. CDR3 sequence (DNA): TGTGCCAGTCAGACAGGGATCAATCAGCCCCAGCATTTT.